This entry lists 8 T cell receptor beta chains sequenced from one sample in a study of blood T cell repertoires in COVID-19. Method: immunoSEQ multiplex PCR; TCRdb's copy keeps in-frame clones and lacks some. The sample includes 60,000 to 65,000 clones, 84% seen only once; the top ten take approximately 16%. The specimen was peripheral blood. The receptor source for this set is a man aged 55 to 70 with COVID-19, enrolled during active disease.

This sequence joins TRBV7-3 and TRBJ1-1; D is ambiguous. This CDR3 is built from 14 residues. V lost 5 bases, J lost 1 base, and 11 bases lay in between. Germline assignment: CDR1 SGHTA and CDR2 FQGTGA. This CDR3 is CASSPNGGNTEAFF. DNA for the CDR3: TGTGCCAGCAGCCCTAATGGAGGGAACACTGAAGCTTTCTTT.

The chain has TRBV11-2 and TRBJ1-2; D is unresolved. This CDR3 is 14 amino acids long. Germline lookup yields CDR1 SGHAT and CDR2 FQNNGV. V lost 1 base to trimming and J lost 0 bases, with 6 bases between them. The CDR3 region has the DNA TGTGCCAGCAGCTTAGCGGGAGCTAACTATGGCTACACCTTC. Translation: CASSLAGANYGYTF.

The V call is TRBV9, the J call TRBJ1-3, with 8 nucleotides matching TRBD1. J lost 1 base, V lost 0 bases, and 9 bases had no gene match. The germline CDR1 and CDR2 sequences are SGDLS and YYNGEE. The CDR3 runs 18 residues. The CDR3 reads CASSVESGQGLSGNTIYF. The CDR3 nucleotides are TGTGCCAGCAGCGTAGAATCCGGACAGGGTCTTTCTGGAAACACCATATATTTT.

The V gene is TRBV5-1, the J gene TRBJ1-2; unclear D gene. The germline CDR1 and CDR2 sequences are SGHRS and YFSETQ. This CDR3 contains 15 residues. V was trimmed by 3 bases and J by 2 bases, leaving 14 bases between them. Written as DNA, the CDR3 is TGCGCCAGCAGCTCGGACGGAGGCCTCAACTATGGCTACACCTTC. As protein: CASSSDGGLNYGYTF.

This clone was observed a handful of times. This sequence joins TRBV7-9 and TRBJ2-7, with no clear D. The CDR3 runs 13 residues. Germline V gives CDR1 SEHNR, CDR2 FQNEAQ (reference sequence). The V and J ends lost 2 bases and 1 base respectively, with 6 bases between them. CDR3 bases: TGTGCCAGCAGCTTACTTAATTCCTACGAGCAGTACTTC. Residues: CASSLLNSYEQYF.

The J gene is TRBJ1-2, the V gene TRBV11-2; 7 nucleotides align to TRBD1. The CDR3 is 13 amino acids. Germline V lookup: CDR1 SGHAT, CDR2 FQNNGV. The J segment lost 8 bases and the V segment lost 5 bases, leaving 8 bases of the junction unmatched. In DNA, the CDR3 is TGTGCCAGCAGCGCGGGACAGCTGAGCGGCTACACCTTC. Protein sequence: CASSAGQLSGYTF.

The chain couples TRBV28 to TRBJ1-2, with D tentatively TRBD1 (5 bases). The CDR3 loop spans 15 amino acids. CDR1 and CDR2 (germline): MDHEN, SYDVKM. V gave up 7 bases and J gave up 5 bases, with 20 bases separating them. The CDR3 loop reads CASTITLDSTYGYTF. The DNA of the CDR3 is TGTGCCAGCACCATCACCCTTGACAGTACTTATGGCTACACCTTC.

The V gene is TRBV4-2, the J gene TRBJ2-1, with 7 bases aligning to TRBD2. Germline CDR1 LGHNA, CDR2 YNFKEQ. The CDR3 length is 16 residues. V was pared by 3 bases and J by 0 bases, with 5 bases of the junction left unmatched. The CDR3 DNA follows: TGTGCCAGCAGCCAGGTAGCGGGCAGCTCCTACAATGAGCAGTTCTTC. It codes for CASSQVAGSSYNEQFF.